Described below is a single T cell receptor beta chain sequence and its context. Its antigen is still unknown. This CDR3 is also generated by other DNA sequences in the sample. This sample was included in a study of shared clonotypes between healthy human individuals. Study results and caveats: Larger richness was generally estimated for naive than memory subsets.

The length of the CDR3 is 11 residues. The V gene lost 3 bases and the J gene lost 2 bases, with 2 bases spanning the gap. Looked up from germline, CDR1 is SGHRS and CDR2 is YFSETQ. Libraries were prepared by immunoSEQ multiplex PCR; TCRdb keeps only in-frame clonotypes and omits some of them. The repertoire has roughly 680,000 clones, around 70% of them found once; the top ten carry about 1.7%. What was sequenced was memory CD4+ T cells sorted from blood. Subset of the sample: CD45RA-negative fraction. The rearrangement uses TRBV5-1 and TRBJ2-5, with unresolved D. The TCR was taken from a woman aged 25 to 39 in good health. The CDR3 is CASSYQETQYF. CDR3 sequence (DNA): TGCGCCAGCAGCTATCAAGAGACCCAGTACTTC.